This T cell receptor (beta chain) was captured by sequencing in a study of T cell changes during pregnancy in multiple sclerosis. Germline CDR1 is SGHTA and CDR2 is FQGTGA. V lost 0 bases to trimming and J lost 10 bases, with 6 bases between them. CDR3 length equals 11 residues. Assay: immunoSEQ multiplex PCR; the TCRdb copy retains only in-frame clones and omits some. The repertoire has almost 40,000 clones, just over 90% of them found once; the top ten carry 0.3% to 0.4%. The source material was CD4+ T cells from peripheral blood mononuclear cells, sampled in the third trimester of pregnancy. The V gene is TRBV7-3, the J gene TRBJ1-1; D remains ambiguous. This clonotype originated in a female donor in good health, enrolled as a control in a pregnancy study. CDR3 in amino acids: CASSLTRVAFF. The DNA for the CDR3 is TGTGCCAGCAGCTTAACGCGGGTAGCTTTCTTT.